This TCR beta chain was observed in a study of shared T cell receptors in the human thymus. J lost 7 bases, V lost 8 bases, and 3 bases had no gene match. The CDR3 is 13 amino acids. The germline CDR1 and CDR2 sequences are SGHAT and FQNNGV. Here immunoSEQ multiplex PCR was the method, and the copy in TCRdb shows in-frame clones only, minus some. The profile covers hundreds of thousands of clones, with approximately 87% appearing a single time and more than 0.009% taken by the ten largest. The sample was also linked to a second study, of human thymus T cells. From that paper: Related research described thymic repertoires that were highly overlapping among unrelated individuals.

The sequenced material came from thymocytes. The clonotype comes from a boy in the first two years of life with a congenital heart defect. The J gene is TRBJ2-1, the V gene TRBV11-2, with 12 bases aligning to TRBD1. The CDR3 here is CASGTGGGNEQFF. The CDR3 DNA follows: TGTGCCAGCGGGACAGGGGGCGGAAATGAGCAGTTCTTC.